The sequence of this T cell receptor (beta chain) was determined in a study of T cell repertoires in aging, cancer and after chemotherapy (dated by TCRdb to the late 2010s). Turning to the overall study: The donors fell into six age groups ranging from 30 or younger to 70 or older, and each group had at least three individuals. The full dataset contained several million TCR reads. Peripheral blood TCR beta repertoires from healthy donors and cancer patients were profiled to examine immunoaging and T cell reconstitution after chemotherapy. In the hematological group, the paired samples taken before and after chemotherapy came from chronic lymphocytic leukemia patients who were treated with regimens based on fludarabine or bendamustine. The cohort comprised 200 to 250 cancer patients, approximately 91 with hematological and approximately 120 with solid cancers, plus 95 healthy donors as a reference group.

Findings and caveats that apply to the study as a whole: According to the authors, the repertoire data do not allow conclusions to be drawn about immunological memory after chemotherapy. In healthy donors, the decline in TCR diversity with age was mainly explained by loss of richness, whereas in cancer patients loss of evenness was also found to contribute. Hematological cancer patients had infiltration of lymphoid organs, and this infiltration may itself impair thymic emigration or peripheral T cell expansion. Compared with age-matched healthy donors, untreated patients with either hematological or solid cancers had significantly lower TCR diversity in the blood along with higher clonality. An increase in median generation probability over the chemotherapy interval was observed in both cancer cohorts, suggesting that the repertoire was reconstituted through rebound thymic output.

According to the germline V gene, CDR1 reads SGHTA and CDR2 reads FQGNSA. The CDR3 covers 15 residues, taking in both the cysteine and the phenylalanine. Only CDR3 DNA is held: 45 bases, read in frame from base 1. Trimming at the junction amounts to 1 base on V and 1 base on J, and the germline ends lie 10 bases apart. Using a mixed TRB-A/B primer pool, multiplex touch-down PCR amplified rearranged TRB sequences covering the V, D and J segments. Illumina adapters and sample indices were attached to the amplicons in two consecutive PCR reactions using Phusion HS II polymerase. Amplicons were gel-purified with the NucleoSpin Gel and PCR Clean-up kit, then checked with Qubit and an Agilent 2100 Bioanalyzer. The libraries were sequenced on an Illumina MiSeq with 600-cycle, single-indexed, paired-end runs. Per the authors' processing: TRB sequences were processed with MiXCR versions 2.12 and 3.0.5. Each unique CDR3 nucleotide sequence counted as one clone, and only productive sequences with at least two reads were retained. The repertoire metrics were Shannon diversity, evenness, clonality (defined as one minus evenness), and alpha-parameterized diversity profiles covering alpha 0 to 5. Generation probabilities of clones in paired pre- and post-chemotherapy samples were computed with the IGoR algorithm. Clones were called with MiXCR by TCRdb after fastp trimmed the public reads at Q25, and only in-frame beta chains were retained. Merged by CDR3 protein, the rows form single entries marked with the most common genes and DNA. For this entry, the V and J calls and clone size follow TCRdb and not the study's own pipeline. A total of 1,500 to 2,000 distinct CDR3 sequences appear in this sample, about 20% of them only once. The ten largest clones add up to roughly 24% of the sample.

Note on this clonotype: This receptor's antigen is unknown. Base quality data are lacking; no much larger clone is found one base away.

TCR beta rearrangements were amplified from genomic DNA extracted from peripheral blood rather than from sorted cells or RNA. This sequence uses TRBV7-2 and TRBJ1-1; no D gene call is confident. The TCR originated in a human donor with a blood cancer. The sequencing sample was made of blood. CDR3 reads: CASSLVAGGNTEAFF. The DNA reads as follows: TGTGCCAGCAGCTTAGTTGCAGGCGGGAACACTGAAGCTTTCTTT. With the portions outside the CDR3 filled from the reference TRBV7-2 and TRBJ1-1 genes, the complete variable region becomes GAGVSQSPSNKVTEKGKDVELRCDPISGHTALYWYRQSLGQGLEFLIYFQGNSAPDKSGLPSDRFSAERTGGSVSTLTIQRTQQEDSAVYLCASSLVAGGNTEAFFGQGTRLTVV.